The 6 T cell receptor beta chains below come from one sample, sequenced in a study of beta chain features in type 1 diabetes. Expressed TCRB transcripts were sequenced, since all the RNA that had been isolated was reverse transcribed. Sequencing used immunoSEQ multiplex PCR; TCRdb keeps in-frame clones, though not all of them. Of 250,000 or so clones listed, approximately 70% are singletons. The sample comprised naive CD4+ T cells from blood. The receptors stem from a man aged 25 to 40 in good health.

This chain connects TRBV30 to TRBJ1-4; a weak D match, TRBD1 (5 bases). Looked up from germline, CDR1 is GTSNPN and CDR2 is SVGIG (reference sequence). V lost 2 bases and J 8 bases, leaving 12 bases between the germline ends. This CDR3 is built from 13 residues. CDR3 DNA: TGTGCCTGGAGTTTGGGGCAACGCGAAAAACTGTTTTTT. It codes for CAWSLGQREKLFF.

This clone was observed once. The chain combines TRBV25-1 with TRBJ2-6, with 7 bases aligning to TRBD2. This CDR3 region has 17 residues. CDR1 and CDR2 from the germline V gene are MGHDK and SYGVNS. Trimming removed 7 bases from V and 2 bases from J; junction bases left unmatched: 11. The CDR3 sequence is CASTPGEGRPGANVLTF. As DNA, the CDR3 is TGTGCCAGCACCCCGGGGGAGGGGAGGCCTGGGGCCAACGTCCTGACTTTC.

The genes are TRBV4-2 and TRBJ1-3; no definite D call. The V end lost 8 bases, the J end lost 1 base, and 3 bases lay between the germline ends. The germline gives CDR1 LGHNA, CDR2 YNFKEQ. The CDR3 has 11 residues. CDR3: CASGSGNTIYF. The CDR3 nucleotides are TGTGCCAGCGGGTCTGGAAACACCATATATTTT.

This clone turned up a few times. The chain recombines TRBV29-1 with TRBJ2-5; D remains unclear. Looked up from germline, CDR1 is SQVTM and CDR2 is ANQGSEA. The V end was cut by 4 bases, the J end by 5 bases, with 11 bases between. The CDR3 totals 12 residues. The CDR3 sequence: CSVAEVWETQYF. CDR3 DNA sequence: TGCAGCGTTGCCGAGGTGTGGGAGACCCAGTACTTC.

This clone was counted a single time. V is TRBV5-1 and J is TRBJ2-5, with a tentative D call TRBD1 (5 bases). The CDR3 has 15 residues. Germline V CDR1 and CDR2: SGHRS, YFSETQ. The V gene lost 0 bases and the J gene lost 5 bases, with 14 bases spanning the gap. As DNA, the CDR3 is TGCGCCAGCAGCTTGGGCAGGTTGCAGGGCGAGACCCAGTACTTC. Protein: CASSLGRLQGETQYF.

Here the CDR3 DNA reads TGTGCCTGGAGGCGGGGACTAGCGGGAGTAGATACGCAGTATTTT. Translating gives CAWRRGLAGVDTQYF. This chain connects TRBV30 to TRBJ2-3; TRBD2 aligns across 14 bases. The CDR3 has 15 residues. The germline CDR1 and CDR2 sequences are GTSNPN and SVGIG (reference sequence). J gave up 5 bases and V 3 bases, and 4 bases lay outside the gene matches.